The clone carrying this T cell receptor beta chain was counted between two and nine times. Its target is unknown. The sample is drawn from a study of identical twins. Study observations and caveats: It was out-of-frame TCR alpha sharing in monozygotic twins that models underestimated. Some out-of-frame alpha sequences were shared by twins, and these showed excess low generation probability. Insertions were reduced in abundant cord blood beta clonotypes but not in memory repertoires.

Template switching (which added a universal primer site) was used, and cDNA carried unique molecular identifiers. In TCRdb, the 5' RACE reads were re-called with MiXCR into one record per CDR3 protein. The sample yields about 240,000 distinct CDR3 sequences, about 7.5% seen once. Germline loops: CDR1 SGHKS, CDR2 YYEKEE (reference sequence). The V end was cut by 2 bases, the J end by 2 bases, with 14 bases between. CDR3 length: 15 amino acids. The same data also contributed to another study, on yellow fever vaccine responses in identical twins.

This TCR was sampled from a woman between 18 and 29 years old in good health. Sequenced sample: CD8+ T cells sorted from blood. The chain couples TRBV5-5 to TRBJ2-7; D unclear. The CDR3 bases are TGTGCCAGCAGCTTCGTTTCCACGGATACCTACGAGCAGTACGTC. This sequence encodes CASSFVSTDTYEQYV.